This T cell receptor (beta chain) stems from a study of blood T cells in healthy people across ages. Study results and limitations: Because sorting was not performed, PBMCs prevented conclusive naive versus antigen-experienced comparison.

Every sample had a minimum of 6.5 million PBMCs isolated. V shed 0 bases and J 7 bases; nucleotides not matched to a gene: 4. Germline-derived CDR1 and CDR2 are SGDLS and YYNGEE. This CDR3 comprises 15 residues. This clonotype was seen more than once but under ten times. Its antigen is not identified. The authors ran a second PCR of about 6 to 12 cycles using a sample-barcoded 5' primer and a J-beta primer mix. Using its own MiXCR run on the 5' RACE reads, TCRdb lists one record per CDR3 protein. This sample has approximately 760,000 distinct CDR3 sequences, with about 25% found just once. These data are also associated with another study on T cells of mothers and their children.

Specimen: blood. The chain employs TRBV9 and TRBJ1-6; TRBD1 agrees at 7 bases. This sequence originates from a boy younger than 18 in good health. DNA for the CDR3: TGTGCCAGCAGCGTAGAGGGACAGACAAATTCACCCCTCCACTTT. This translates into CASSVEGQTNSPLHF.